This section outlines one TCR beta chain sequence together with its context. In the original processing: Scientists estimated how many nucleated cells there were by amplifying reference gene primers. The table came from immunoSEQ multiplex PCR; TCRdb's copy has only in-frame clones and leaves some out. For V, J and clone size, that table is used; D and trimming come from the DNA. The profile shows under 350,000 clones, 65% to 90% of them singletons. This specimen comes from a study of blood T cell repertoires in COVID-19. Clinical histories supplied by participants themselves formed the basis of cohort assignment. Per the germline V gene, CDR1 is MDHEN and CDR2 is SYDVKM. CDR3 length equals 16 residues. The ends were cut back, 4 bases at V and 0 bases at J, with 13 bases in the middle.

Material: PBMCs or T cells enriched from blood (not recorded which). The source of this sequence is a woman between 40 and 55 years old with acute COVID-19. The rearrangement links TRBV28 to TRBJ1-3; D call uncertain. Here the CDR3 DNA reads TGTGCCAGCAGTTACTCGACCGCTAGCTCTGGAAACACCATATATTTT. Translation gives CASSYSTASSGNTIYF.